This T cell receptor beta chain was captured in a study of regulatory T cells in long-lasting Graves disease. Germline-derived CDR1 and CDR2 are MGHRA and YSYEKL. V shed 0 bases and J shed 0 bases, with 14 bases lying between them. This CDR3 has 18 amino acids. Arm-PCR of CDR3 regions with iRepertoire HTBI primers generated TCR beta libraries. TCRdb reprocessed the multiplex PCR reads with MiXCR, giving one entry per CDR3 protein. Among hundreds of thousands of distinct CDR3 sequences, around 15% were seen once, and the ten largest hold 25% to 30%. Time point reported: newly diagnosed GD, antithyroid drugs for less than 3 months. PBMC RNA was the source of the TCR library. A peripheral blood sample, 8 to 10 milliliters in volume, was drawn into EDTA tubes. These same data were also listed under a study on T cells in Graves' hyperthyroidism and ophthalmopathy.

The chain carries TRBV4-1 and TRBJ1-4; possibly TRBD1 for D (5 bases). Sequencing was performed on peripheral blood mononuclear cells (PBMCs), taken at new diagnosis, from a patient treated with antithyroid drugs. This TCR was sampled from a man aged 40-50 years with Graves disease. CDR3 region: CASSQDSPGRSTNEKLFF. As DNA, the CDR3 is TGCGCCAGCAGCCAAGATTCGCCAGGGAGGTCAACTAATGAAAAACTGTTTTTT.